Listed below are T cell receptor beta chains from one sample, sequenced in a study of shared clonotypes between healthy human individuals. TCRdb's copy holds only in-frame clones and misses some; the assay was immunoSEQ multiplex PCR. This sample has 150,000 to 200,000 clones, with 60% to 75% found just once. The sample consisted of memory CD4+ T cells sorted from blood. The source of these receptors is a man aged 25 to 45 in good health. The CDR3 runs from the conserved cysteine through the conserved F or W. A D gene is named only where the DNA matches it firmly. Size is stated for part of the rows, as once, few or many counts, or as a class when the clone is expanded.

d_call: TRBD2; clone_size: -; v_call: TRBV5-4; j_call: TRBJ2-7; cdr3_aa: CASSRYSSGTSYEQYF; cdr3_nt: TGTGCCAGCAGCCGCTACTCTAGCGGGACGTCCTACGAGCAGTACTTC
d_call: -; clone_size: few; v_call: TRBV6-6; j_call: TRBJ2-6; cdr3_aa: CAIHSGANVLTF; cdr3_nt: TGTGCCATCCACTCTGGGGCCAACGTCCTGACTTTC
d_call: TRBD1; clone_size: -; v_call: TRBV6-1; j_call: TRBJ2-2; cdr3_aa: CASSARRDRNTGELFF; cdr3_nt: TGTGCCAGCAGTGCGAGAAGGGACAGAAACACCGGGGAGCTGTTTTTT
d_call: -; clone_size: -; v_call: TRBV25-1; j_call: TRBJ2-6; cdr3_aa: CASSGWTGAGANVLTF; cdr3_nt: TGTGCCAGCAGTGGATGGACGGGGGCTGGGGCCAACGTCCTGACTTTC
d_call: -; clone_size: -; v_call: TRBV10-3; j_call: TRBJ2-7; cdr3_aa: CAISPTSDEQYF; cdr3_nt: TGTGCCATTTCTCCGACTTCCGACGAGCAGTACTTC
d_call: -; clone_size: -; v_call: TRBV29-1; j_call: TRBJ1-1; cdr3_aa: CSVATSIGTEAFF; cdr3_nt: TGCAGCGTAGCTACCTCCATTGGCACTGAAGCTTTCTTT
d_call: -; clone_size: few; v_call: TRBV18; j_call: TRBJ2-6; cdr3_aa: CASSPYRFSGANVLTF; cdr3_nt: TGTGCCAGCTCACCATACAGGTTCTCTGGGGCCAACGTCCTGACTTTC
d_call: -; clone_size: -; v_call: TRBV5-1; j_call: TRBJ1-5; cdr3_aa: CASSLEGEQPQHF; cdr3_nt: TGCGCCAGCAGCTTGGAGGGGGAGCAGCCCCAGCATTTT
d_call: -; clone_size: -; v_call: TRBV7-2; j_call: TRBJ2-5; cdr3_aa: CASSLFRETQYF; cdr3_nt: TGTGCCAGCAGCTTATTCCGGGAGACCCAGTACTTC
d_call: -; clone_size: many; v_call: TRBV7-9; j_call: TRBJ2-2; cdr3_aa: CASSSGAGFTGELFF; cdr3_nt: TGTGCCAGCAGCTCAGGGGCGGGTTTCACCGGGGAGCTGTTTTTT
d_call: -; clone_size: few; v_call: TRBV4-1; j_call: TRBJ2-5; cdr3_aa: CASSQAWSQETQYF; cdr3_nt: TGCGCCAGCAGCCAAGCATGGTCCCAAGAGACCCAGTACTTC
d_call: -; clone_size: -; v_call: TRBV6-1; j_call: TRBJ2-5; cdr3_aa: CASSESGIQETQYF; cdr3_nt: TGTGCCAGCAGTGAGTCGGGGATCCAAGAGACCCAGTACTTC
d_call: -; clone_size: -; v_call: TRBV5-6; j_call: TRBJ2-7; cdr3_aa: CASSFGAGVVAYEQYF; cdr3_nt: TGTGCCAGCAGCTTTGGGGCAGGGGTAGTCGCCTACGAGCAGTACTTC
d_call: -; clone_size: -; v_call: TRBV7-2; j_call: TRBJ2-1; cdr3_aa: CASSVTNRYNEQFF; cdr3_nt: TGTGCCAGCAGTGTGACGAACCGCTACAATGAGCAGTTCTTC
d_call: -; clone_size: -; v_call: TRBV7-8; j_call: TRBJ1-4; cdr3_aa: CASSSRSLLLREKLFF; cdr3_nt: TGTGCCAGCAGCTCGCGCTCACTCCTTCTTCGTGAAAAACTGTTTTTT
d_call: TRBD2; clone_size: -; v_call: TRBV4-1; j_call: TRBJ2-2; cdr3_aa: CASSNPGLAGGPGSAGELFF; cdr3_nt: TGCGCCAGCAGCAATCCGGGACTAGCGGGAGGGCCAGGATCGGCCGGGGAGCTGTTTTTT
d_call: -; clone_size: -; v_call: TRBV5-8; j_call: TRBJ2-2; cdr3_aa: CASSLGAIPGELFF; cdr3_nt: TGTGCCAGCAGCTTGGGGGCTATCCCCGGGGAGCTGTTTTTT
d_call: -; clone_size: few; v_call: TRBV28; j_call: TRBJ1-2; cdr3_aa: CATDRTNYGYTF; cdr3_nt: TGTGCCACAGACAGGACTAACTATGGCTACACCTTC
d_call: -; clone_size: many; v_call: TRBV9; j_call: TRBJ2-7; cdr3_aa: CASSVAVGHRSYEQYF; cdr3_nt: TGTGCCAGCAGCGTAGCTGTGGGACACCGGTCCTACGAGCAGTACTTC
d_call: -; clone_size: -; v_call: TRBV5-4; j_call: TRBJ2-5; cdr3_aa: CASSLGGGKETQYF; cdr3_nt: TGTGCCAGCAGCTTGGGGGGCGGGAAAGAGACCCAGTACTTC
d_call: TRBD1; clone_size: -; v_call: TRBV28; j_call: TRBJ1-5; cdr3_aa: CASGSWDSQNQPQHF; cdr3_nt: TGTGCCAGCGGGTCCTGGGACAGCCAAAATCAGCCCCAGCATTTT
d_call: -; clone_size: -; v_call: TRBV15; j_call: TRBJ1-2; cdr3_aa: CATSRQRGLNYGYTF; cdr3_nt: TGTGCCACCAGCAGACAACGAGGACTGAACTATGGCTACACCTTC
d_call: -; clone_size: -; v_call: TRBV6-5; j_call: TRBJ2-3; cdr3_aa: CASSYSGVVTDTQYF; cdr3_nt: TGTGCCAGCAGTTACTCCGGCGTTGTCACAGATACGCAGTATTTT
d_call: -; clone_size: -; v_call: TRBV7-3; j_call: TRBJ2-2; cdr3_aa: CASSPDPITGELFF; cdr3_nt: TGTGCCAGCAGCCCAGACCCCATCACCGGGGAGCTGTTTTTT
d_call: TRBD1; clone_size: once; v_call: TRBV6-1; j_call: TRBJ2-7; cdr3_aa: CASRGQGFAYEQYF; cdr3_nt: TGTGCCAGCAGAGGACAGGGGTTTGCCTACGAGCAGTACTTC
d_call: -; clone_size: -; v_call: TRBV19; j_call: TRBJ1-5; cdr3_aa: CASSIFTEAQHF; cdr3_nt: TGTGCCAGTAGTATTTTCACCGAGGCCCAGCATTTT
d_call: TRBD1; clone_size: -; v_call: TRBV28; j_call: TRBJ1-4; cdr3_aa: CASRHRDRVFVKLFF; cdr3_nt: TGTGCCAGCAGGCACCGGGACAGGGTCTTTGTAAAACTGTTTTTT
d_call: -; clone_size: -; v_call: TRBV5-1; j_call: TRBJ2-6; cdr3_aa: CASSLGGSGANVLTF; cdr3_nt: TGCGCCAGCAGCTTGGGTGGTTCTGGGGCCAACGTCCTGACTTTC
d_call: TRBD1; clone_size: -; v_call: TRBV2; j_call: TRBJ2-3; cdr3_aa: CASSFDRAPTDTQYF; cdr3_nt: TGTGCCAGCAGCTTCGACAGGGCCCCCACAGATACGCAGTATTTT
d_call: -; clone_size: -; v_call: TRBV2; j_call: TRBJ2-1; cdr3_aa: CASKRRAGAAGRDEQFF; cdr3_nt: TGTGCCAGCAAAAGGAGGGCAGGGGCCGCAGGGAGGGATGAGCAGTTCTTC
d_call: -; clone_size: -; v_call: TRBV5-1; j_call: TRBJ2-1; cdr3_aa: CASHAGADFNEQFF; cdr3_nt: TGCGCCAGCCACGCAGGGGCCGACTTCAATGAGCAGTTCTTC
d_call: -; clone_size: -; v_call: TRBV4-1; j_call: TRBJ2-2; cdr3_aa: CASSQEQTNTGELFF; cdr3_nt: TGCGCCAGCAGCCAAGAACAGACGAACACCGGGGAGCTGTTTTTT
d_call: -; clone_size: -; v_call: TRBV18; j_call: TRBJ1-2; cdr3_aa: CASSPRPSMGLGYTF; cdr3_nt: TGTGCCAGCTCACCACGCCCATCCATGGGTCTTGGCTACACCTTC
d_call: TRBD2; clone_size: -; v_call: TRBV11-3; j_call: TRBJ2-3; cdr3_aa: CASSRGETSGSRGDTQYF; cdr3_nt: TGTGCCAGCAGCCGCGGAGAGACTAGCGGGAGTCGAGGGGATACGCAGTATTTT
d_call: -; clone_size: -; v_call: TRBV29-1; j_call: TRBJ2-1; cdr3_aa: CSVSGLLADGEQFF; cdr3_nt: TGCAGCGTGTCAGGGTTACTAGCAGACGGTGAGCAGTTCTTC
d_call: TRBD2; clone_size: few; v_call: TRBV9; j_call: TRBJ2-7; cdr3_aa: CASSVAIGAGAEQYF; cdr3_nt: TGTGCCAGCAGCGTAGCCATCGGAGCGGGAGCCGAGCAGTACTTC
d_call: TRBD2; clone_size: few; v_call: TRBV9; j_call: TRBJ2-1; cdr3_aa: CASSYTGGGTIDNEQFF; cdr3_nt: TGTGCCAGCAGTTACACGGGAGGTGGGACTATCGACAATGAGCAGTTCTTC
d_call: -; clone_size: -; v_call: TRBV27; j_call: TRBJ2-1; cdr3_aa: CASGYRITNEQFF; cdr3_nt: TGTGCCAGCGGATACCGGATTACCAATGAGCAGTTCTTC
d_call: -; clone_size: -; v_call: TRBV7-8; j_call: TRBJ2-2; cdr3_aa: CASSSRPLMDGELFF; cdr3_nt: TGTGCCAGCAGCTCACGGCCCCTCATGGACGGGGAGCTGTTTTTT
d_call: TRBD1; clone_size: -; v_call: TRBV7-9; j_call: TRBJ2-7; cdr3_aa: CASSLSFRDRGFHEQYF; cdr3_nt: TGTGCCAGCAGCTTAAGTTTTAGGGACAGGGGGTTCCACGAGCAGTACTTC
d_call: TRBD1; clone_size: -; v_call: TRBV2; j_call: TRBJ2-5; cdr3_aa: CAGRDRAETQYF; cdr3_nt: TGTGCCGGCCGGGACAGGGCCGAGACCCAGTACTTC
d_call: TRBD2; clone_size: once; v_call: TRBV10-1; j_call: TRBJ2-1; cdr3_aa: CASSEYVWTSGSNEQFF; cdr3_nt: TGCGCCAGCAGTGAGTATGTTTGGACTAGCGGGAGTAATGAGCAGTTCTTC
d_call: -; clone_size: few; v_call: TRBV7-3; j_call: TRBJ2-7; cdr3_aa: CASSSAHNYEQYF; cdr3_nt: TGTGCCAGCAGCTCCGCACATAACTACGAGCAGTACTTC
d_call: -; clone_size: -; v_call: TRBV18; j_call: TRBJ2-3; cdr3_aa: CASSAQTLASGADTQYF; cdr3_nt: TGTGCCAGCTCAGCCCAGACGCTAGCGTCGGGAGCAGATACGCAGTATTTT
d_call: -; clone_size: many; v_call: TRBV11-3; j_call: TRBJ2-2; cdr3_aa: CASSSTSWENTGELFF; cdr3_nt: TGTGCCAGCAGCTCCACTAGCTGGGAGAACACCGGGGAGCTGTTTTTT
d_call: TRBD2; clone_size: -; v_call: TRBV7-3; j_call: TRBJ2-1; cdr3_aa: CASSLTSGTGEQFF; cdr3_nt: TGTGCCAGCAGCTTAACTAGCGGGACCGGTGAGCAGTTCTTC
d_call: -; clone_size: -; v_call: TRBV28; j_call: TRBJ2-7; cdr3_aa: CASSLGFYEQYF; cdr3_nt: TGTGCCAGCAGTTTAGGGTTCTACGAGCAGTACTTC
d_call: -; clone_size: -; v_call: TRBV29-1; j_call: TRBJ2-7; cdr3_aa: CSVEPGIPPGEQYF; cdr3_nt: TGCAGCGTTGAACCCGGTATTCCTCCTGGCGAGCAGTACTTC
d_call: -; clone_size: -; v_call: TRBV7-9; j_call: TRBJ2-7; cdr3_aa: CASSLYGGDYEQYF; cdr3_nt: TGTGCCAGCAGCTTATACGGCGGAGACTACGAGCAGTACTTC
d_call: -; clone_size: -; v_call: TRBV27; j_call: TRBJ2-6; cdr3_aa: CASSFNSGANVLTF; cdr3_nt: TGTGCCAGCAGTTTCAACTCTGGGGCCAACGTCCTGACTTTC
d_call: -; clone_size: -; v_call: TRBV2; j_call: TRBJ2-3; cdr3_aa: CASSEALVPDTQYF; cdr3_nt: TGTGCCAGCAGTGAAGCCCTAGTCCCAGATACGCAGTATTTT
d_call: -; clone_size: -; v_call: TRBV7-2; j_call: TRBJ2-5; cdr3_aa: CASSSQLRRGKETQYF; cdr3_nt: TGTGCCAGCAGCTCCCAACTGAGGAGGGGGAAAGAGACCCAGTACTTC
d_call: -; clone_size: few; v_call: TRBV9; j_call: TRBJ2-5; cdr3_aa: CASSVEYAETQYF; cdr3_nt: TGTGCCAGCAGCGTAGAATATGCAGAGACCCAGTACTTC